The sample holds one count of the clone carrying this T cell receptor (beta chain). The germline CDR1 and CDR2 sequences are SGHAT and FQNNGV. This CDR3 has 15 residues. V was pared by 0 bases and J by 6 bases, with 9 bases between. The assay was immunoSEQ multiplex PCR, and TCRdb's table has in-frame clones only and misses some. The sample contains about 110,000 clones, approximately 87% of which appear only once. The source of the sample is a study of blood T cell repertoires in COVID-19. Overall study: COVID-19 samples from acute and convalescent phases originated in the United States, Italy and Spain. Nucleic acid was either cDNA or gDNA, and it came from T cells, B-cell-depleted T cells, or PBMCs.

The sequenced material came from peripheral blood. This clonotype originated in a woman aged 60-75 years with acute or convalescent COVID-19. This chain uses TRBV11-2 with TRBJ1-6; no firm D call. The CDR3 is CASSLDLQLNSPLHF. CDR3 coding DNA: TGTGCCAGCAGCTTAGATCTGCAACTTAATTCACCCCTCCACTTT.